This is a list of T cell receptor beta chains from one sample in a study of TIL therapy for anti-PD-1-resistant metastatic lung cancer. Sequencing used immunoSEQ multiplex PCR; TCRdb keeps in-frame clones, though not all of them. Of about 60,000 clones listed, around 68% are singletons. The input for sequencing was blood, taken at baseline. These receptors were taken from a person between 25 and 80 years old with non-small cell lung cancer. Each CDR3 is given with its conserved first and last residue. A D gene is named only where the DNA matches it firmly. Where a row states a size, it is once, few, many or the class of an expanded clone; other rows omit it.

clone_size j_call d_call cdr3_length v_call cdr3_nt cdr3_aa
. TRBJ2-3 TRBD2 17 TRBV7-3 TGTGCCAGCAGCGACGGACTAGCGGGAGGGGCCCCAGATACGCAGTATTTT CASSDGLAGGAPDTQYF
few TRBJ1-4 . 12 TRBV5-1 TGCGCCAGCAAAGACGTTAATGAAAAACTGTTTTTT CASKDVNEKLFF
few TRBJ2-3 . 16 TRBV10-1 TGCGCCAGCAGTGAGGTTCGAGCGGGTCTCACAGATACGCAGTATTTT CASSEVRAGLTDTQYF
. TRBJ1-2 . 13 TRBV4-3 TGCGCCAGCAGCCAGGATGGAATCTATGGCTACACCTTC CASSQDGIYGYTF
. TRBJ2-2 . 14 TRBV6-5 TGTGCCAGCAGTTACCGGCTCTCGGCCGGGGAGCTGTTTTTT CASSYRLSAGELFF
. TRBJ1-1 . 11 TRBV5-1 TGCGCCAGCAGCCAGGACACTGAAGCTTTCTTT CASSQDTEAFF
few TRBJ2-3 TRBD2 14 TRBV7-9 TGTGCCAGCCATTACAGCGGGGGTGGGGATACGCAGTATTTT CASHYSGGGDTQYF
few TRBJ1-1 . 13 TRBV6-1 TGTGCCAGCCTCGGACGGGTGAACACTGAAGCTTTCTTT CASLGRVNTEAFF
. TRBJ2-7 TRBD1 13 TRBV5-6 TGTGCCAGCAGCTTTCAGGACAGGGCCGAGCAGTACTTC CASSFQDRAEQYF
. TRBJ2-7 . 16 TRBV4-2 TGTGCCAGCAGCCAAGGTCTTGGGGCGGGACCCTACGAGCAGTACTTC CASSQGLGAGPYEQYF
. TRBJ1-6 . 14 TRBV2 TGTGCCAGCCGCTGGACGGCCGGCAATTCACCCCTCCACTTT CASRWTAGNSPLHF
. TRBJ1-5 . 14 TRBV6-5 TGTGCCAGCAGAAGGGCAGGCTTGGGGCAGCCCCAGCATTTT CASRRAGLGQPQHF
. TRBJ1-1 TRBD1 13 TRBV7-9 TGTGCCAGCAGCTTAGAGGCAGGGGGGGACGCTTTCTTT CASSLEAGGDAFF
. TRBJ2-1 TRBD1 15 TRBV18 TGTGCCAGCTCACTCCGGGACAGGCCCTACAATGAGCAGTTCTTC CASSLRDRPYNEQFF
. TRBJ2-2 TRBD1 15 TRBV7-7 TGTGCTAGCAGCTTAGGGGACAGAACCTCCGGGGAGCTGTTTTTT CASSLGDRTSGELFF
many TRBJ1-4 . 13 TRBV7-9 TGTGCCAGCAGCTCCCAGGGTCGAGAAAAACTGTTTTTT CASSSQGREKLFF
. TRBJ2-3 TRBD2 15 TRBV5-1 TGCGCCAGCTGCCCGGGACTAGCGTTTATAGGTACGCAGTATTTT CASCPGLAFIGTQYF
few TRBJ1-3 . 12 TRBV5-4 TGTGCCAGCAGCTTGCGTGGAAACACCATATATTTT CASSLRGNTIYF
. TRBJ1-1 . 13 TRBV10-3 TGTGCCATCAGGAAAGGAATGAACACTGAAGCTTTCTTT CAIRKGMNTEAFF
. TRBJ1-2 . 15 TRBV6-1 TGTGCCAGCAGGAGGGTGGCAGGGGAAAACTATGGCTACACCTTC CASRRVAGENYGYTF
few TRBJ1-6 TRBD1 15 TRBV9 TGTGCCAGCAGCGTCACCGGGACAGGGGGTTCACCCCTCCACTTT CASSVTGTGGSPLHF
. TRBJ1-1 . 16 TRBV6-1 TGTGCCAGCAGTGCCGAAGGACAGCCGTTGGGCACTGAAGCTTTCTTT CASSAEGQPLGTEAFF
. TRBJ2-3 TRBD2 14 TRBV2 TGTGCCAGCAGGACTAGCGGTAGCACAGATACGCAGTATTTT CASRTSGSTDTQYF
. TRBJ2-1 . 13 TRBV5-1 TGCGCCAGCAGCGGGACCATCTACAATGAGCAGTTCTTC CASSGTIYNEQFF